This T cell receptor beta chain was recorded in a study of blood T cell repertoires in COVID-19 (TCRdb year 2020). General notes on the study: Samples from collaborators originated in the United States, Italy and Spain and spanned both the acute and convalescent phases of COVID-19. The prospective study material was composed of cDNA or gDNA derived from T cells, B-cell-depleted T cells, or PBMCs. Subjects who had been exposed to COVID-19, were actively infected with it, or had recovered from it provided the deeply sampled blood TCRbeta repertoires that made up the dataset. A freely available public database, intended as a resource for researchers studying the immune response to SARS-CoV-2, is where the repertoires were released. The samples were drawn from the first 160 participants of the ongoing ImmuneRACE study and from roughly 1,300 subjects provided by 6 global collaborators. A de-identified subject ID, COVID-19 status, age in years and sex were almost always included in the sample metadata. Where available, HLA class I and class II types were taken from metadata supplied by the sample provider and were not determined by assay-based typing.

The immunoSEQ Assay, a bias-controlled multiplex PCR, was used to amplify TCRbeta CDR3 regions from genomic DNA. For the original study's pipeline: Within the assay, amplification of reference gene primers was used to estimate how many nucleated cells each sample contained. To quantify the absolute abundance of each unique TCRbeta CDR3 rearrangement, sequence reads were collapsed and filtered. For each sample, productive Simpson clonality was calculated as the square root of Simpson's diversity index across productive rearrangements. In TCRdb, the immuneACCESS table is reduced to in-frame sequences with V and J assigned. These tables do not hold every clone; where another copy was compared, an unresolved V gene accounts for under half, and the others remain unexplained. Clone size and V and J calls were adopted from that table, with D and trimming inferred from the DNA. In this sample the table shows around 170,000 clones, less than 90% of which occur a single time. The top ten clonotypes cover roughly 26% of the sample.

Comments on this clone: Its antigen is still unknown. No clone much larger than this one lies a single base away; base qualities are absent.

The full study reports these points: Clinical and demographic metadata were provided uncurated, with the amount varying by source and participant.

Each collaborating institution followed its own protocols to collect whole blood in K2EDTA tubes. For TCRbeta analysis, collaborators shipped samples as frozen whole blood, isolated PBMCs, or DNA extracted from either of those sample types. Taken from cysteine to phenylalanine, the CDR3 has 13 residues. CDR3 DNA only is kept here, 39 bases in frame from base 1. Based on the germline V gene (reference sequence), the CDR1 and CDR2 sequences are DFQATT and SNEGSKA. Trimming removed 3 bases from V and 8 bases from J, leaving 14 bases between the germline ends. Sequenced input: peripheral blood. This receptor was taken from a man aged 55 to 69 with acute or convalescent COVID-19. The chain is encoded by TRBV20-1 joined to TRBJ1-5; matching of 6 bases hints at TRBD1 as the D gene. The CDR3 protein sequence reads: CSASYQSGEPQHF. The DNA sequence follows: TGCAGTGCTAGTTACCAGTCAGGGGAGCCCCAGCATTTT.